This is a list of T cell receptor beta chains from one sample in a study of memory CD4+ T cells and cytomegalovirus serostatus. Libraries were prepared by immunoSEQ multiplex PCR; TCRdb keeps only in-frame clonotypes and omits some of them. Among about 75,000 clones listed, around 82% were seen once. Sample: memory CD4+ T cells from blood. Source of these receptors: an adult in good health and CMV-seropositive. Each CDR3 is given with its conserved first and last residue. Each record gives: clone size, V gene, J gene, D gene, CDR3 DNA, CDR3 protein. A D gene is named only where the DNA matches it firmly. Expanded clones are given a class, and other clones once, few, many or no size at all.

>-|TRBV6-1|TRBJ2-1|-
TGTGCCAGCAGTGAAGCGATGGCGGTAGCATACAATGAGCAGTTCTTC
CASSEAMAVAYNEQFF
>-|TRBV10-3|TRBJ2-6|TRBD1
TGTGCCATCAGTACAGGGGGCGGCTCTGGGGCCAACGTCCTGACTTTC
CAISTGGGSGANVLTF
>-|TRBV5-4|TRBJ1-5|TRBD1
TGTGCCAGCAGCTTGGACAGGGGATTGAGTCAGCCCCAGCATTTT
CASSLDRGLSQPQHF
>-|TRBV27|TRBJ1-5|TRBD1
TGTGCCAGCAGTTCGGGACAGGGGTATCAGCCCCAGCATTTT
CASSSGQGYQPQHF
>-|TRBV30|TRBJ2-2|TRBD2
TGTGCCTGGCACCCGGGACTAGCAACCGGGGAGCTGTTTTTT
CAWHPGLATGELFF
>-|TRBV15|TRBJ2-1|TRBD2
TGTGCCACCAGCAGGGGGCCTGCGCGGGGGGGCAGTGAGCAGTTCTTC
CATSRGPARGGSEQFF
>-|TRBV7-2|TRBJ2-3|-
TGTGCCAGCAGCCCGGTCCGGGACGAATACACAGATACGCAGTATTTT
CASSPVRDEYTDTQYF
>-|TRBV9|TRBJ1-5|-
TGTGCCAGCAGCGTAGCGGGAGAAAGCAATCAGCCCCAGCATTTT
CASSVAGESNQPQHF
>few|TRBV29-1|TRBJ2-3|-
TGCAGCGTTGAGCGGCCAGGGTCAGATACGCAGTATTTT
CSVERPGSDTQYF
>-|TRBV11-2|TRBJ1-3|-
TGTGCCAGCAGCCCGGGACGGTCGGGAAACACCATATATTTT
CASSPGRSGNTIYF
>-|TRBV18|TRBJ2-3|-
TGTGCCAGCTCACCTTCAGGGGCAGATACGCAGTATTTT
CASSPSGADTQYF
>-|TRBV11-2|TRBJ2-2|TRBD2
TGTGCCAGCAGCTCCCTAGCGGGGGGCAACACCGGGGAGCTGTTTTTT
CASSSLAGGNTGELFF
>-|TRBV5-1|TRBJ2-5|TRBD2
TGCGCCAGCAGCGCGACTAGCCCGCCCCGTGGGGAGACCCAGTACTTC
CASSATSPPRGETQYF
>few|TRBV2|TRBJ2-5|-
TGTGCCAGCAGTGAGGTAGAGAAGGAGACCCAGTACTTC
CASSEVEKETQYF
>-|TRBV15|TRBJ1-1|-
TGTGCCACCAGTATTGGGGGATTCAGCAACCTGTGGGACACTGAAGCTTTCTTT
CATSIGGFSNLWDTEAFF
>once|TRBV5-4|TRBJ2-5|-
TGTGCCAGCAGCTGGGCCGGCGGTTCCCAAGAGACCCAGTACTTC
CASSWAGGSQETQYF
>many|TRBV9|TRBJ2-4|-
TGTGCCAGCAGCGTAACCAGGGATGGGAACATTCAGTACTTC
CASSVTRDGNIQYF
>-|TRBV28|TRBJ1-1|-
TGTGCCAGCAGTTTATCCCAGGGGTGGAACACTGAAGCTTTCTTT
CASSLSQGWNTEAFF
>-|TRBV5-1|TRBJ2-5|-
TGCGCCAGCAGCTTGGTGCCGATCCAAGAGACCCAGTACTTC
CASSLVPIQETQYF